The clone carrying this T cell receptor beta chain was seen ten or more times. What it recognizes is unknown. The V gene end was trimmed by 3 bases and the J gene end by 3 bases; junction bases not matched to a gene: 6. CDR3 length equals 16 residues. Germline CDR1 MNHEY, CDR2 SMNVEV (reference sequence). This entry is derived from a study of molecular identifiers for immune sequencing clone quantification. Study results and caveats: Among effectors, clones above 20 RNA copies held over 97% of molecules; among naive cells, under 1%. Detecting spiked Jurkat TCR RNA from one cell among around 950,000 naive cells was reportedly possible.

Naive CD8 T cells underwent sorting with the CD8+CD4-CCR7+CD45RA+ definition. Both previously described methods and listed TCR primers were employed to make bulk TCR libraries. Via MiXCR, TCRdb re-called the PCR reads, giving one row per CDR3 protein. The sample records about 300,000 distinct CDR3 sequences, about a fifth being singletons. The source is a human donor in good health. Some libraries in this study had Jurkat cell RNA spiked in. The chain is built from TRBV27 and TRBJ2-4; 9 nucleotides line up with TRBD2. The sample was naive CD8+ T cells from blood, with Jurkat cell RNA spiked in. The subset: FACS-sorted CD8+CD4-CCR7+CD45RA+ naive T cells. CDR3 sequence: CASSLGLAGSKNIQYF. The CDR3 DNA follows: TGTGCCAGCAGTTTGGGGCTAGCGGGGAGCAAAAACATTCAGTACTTC.